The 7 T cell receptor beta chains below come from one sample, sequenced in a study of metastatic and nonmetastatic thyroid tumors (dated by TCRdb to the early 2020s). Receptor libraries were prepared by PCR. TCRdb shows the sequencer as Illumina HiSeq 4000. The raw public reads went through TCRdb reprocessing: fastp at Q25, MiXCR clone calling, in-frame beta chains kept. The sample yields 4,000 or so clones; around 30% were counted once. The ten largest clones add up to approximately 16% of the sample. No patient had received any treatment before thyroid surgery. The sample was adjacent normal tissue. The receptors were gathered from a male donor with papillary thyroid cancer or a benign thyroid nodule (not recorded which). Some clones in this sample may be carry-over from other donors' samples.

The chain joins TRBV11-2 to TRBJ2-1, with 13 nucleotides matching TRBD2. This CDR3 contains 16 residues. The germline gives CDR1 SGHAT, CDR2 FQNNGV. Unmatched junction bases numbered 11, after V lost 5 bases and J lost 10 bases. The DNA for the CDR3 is TGTGCCAGCAGCCCCCATACTAGCGGGGGGGCCCCGGAGCAGTTCTTC. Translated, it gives CASSPHTSGGAPEQFF.

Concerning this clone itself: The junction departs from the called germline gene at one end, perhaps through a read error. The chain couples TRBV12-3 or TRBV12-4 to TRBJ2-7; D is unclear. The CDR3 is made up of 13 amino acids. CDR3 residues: CASISDSFYEKYF. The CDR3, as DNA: TGTGCCAGCATCTCCGACTCTTTCTACGAGAAGTACTTC.

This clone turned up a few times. The CDR3 DNA sequence: TGTGCCACCCCGATAGCGTGGTACAATGAGCAGTTCTTC. It encodes CATPIAWYNEQFF. The V and J genes are TRBV6-1 and TRBJ2-1; maybe TRBD2 (5 bases). V lost 10 bases to trimming and J lost 4 bases, with 14 bases between them. CDR3 size: 13 residues. The germline CDR1 and CDR2 sequences are MNHNS and SASEGT.

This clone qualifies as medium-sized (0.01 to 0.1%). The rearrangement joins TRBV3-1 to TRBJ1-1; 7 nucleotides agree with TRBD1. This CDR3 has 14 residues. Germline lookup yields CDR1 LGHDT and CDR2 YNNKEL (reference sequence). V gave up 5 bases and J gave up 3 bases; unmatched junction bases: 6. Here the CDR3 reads CASSVTGRDTEAFF. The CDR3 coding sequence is TGTGCCAGCAGCGTGACAGGGAGGGACACTGAAGCTTTCTTT. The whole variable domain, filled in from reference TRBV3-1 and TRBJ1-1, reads DTAVSQTPKYLVTQMGNDKSIKCEQNLGHDTMYWYKQDSKKFLKIMFSYNNKELIINETVPNRFSPKSPDKAHLNLHINSLELGDSAVYFCASSVTGRDTEAFFGQGTRLTVV.

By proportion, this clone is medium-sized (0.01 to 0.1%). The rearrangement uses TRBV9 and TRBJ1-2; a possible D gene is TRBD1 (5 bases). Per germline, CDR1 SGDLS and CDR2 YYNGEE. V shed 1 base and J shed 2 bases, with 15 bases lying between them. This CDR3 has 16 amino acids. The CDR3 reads CASSVRLGEENYGYTF. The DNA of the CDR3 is TGTGCCAGCAGCGTACGTTTGGGGGAAGAAAACTATGGCTACACCTTC.

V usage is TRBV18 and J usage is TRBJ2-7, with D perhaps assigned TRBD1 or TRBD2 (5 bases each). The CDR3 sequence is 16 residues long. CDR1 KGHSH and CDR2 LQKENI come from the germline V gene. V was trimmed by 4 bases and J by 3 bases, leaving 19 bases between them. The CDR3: CASSQLPGPGNYEQYF. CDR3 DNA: TGTGCCAGCTCACAACTACCGGGACCGGGTAACTACGAGCAGTACTTC.

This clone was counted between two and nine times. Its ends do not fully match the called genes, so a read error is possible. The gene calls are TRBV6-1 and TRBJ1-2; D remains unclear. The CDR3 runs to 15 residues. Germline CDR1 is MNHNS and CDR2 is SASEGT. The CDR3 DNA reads TGTGCCAGCAGTGGCCAGTCGGGAGCTAGATATGGCTATACCTTC. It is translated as CASSGQSGARYGYTF.